The 20 T cell receptor beta chains in this list originate from one sample, sequenced in a study of OX40 agonist ivuxolimab in advanced cancers. The receptor library was made with the immunoSEQ multiplex PCR assay. TCRdb re-hosts the immuneACCESS table, in-frame sequences only. Its copies lack some clones; in the studies checked, an unresolved V gene accounts for under half of them, and the cause for the rest is not known. This sample lists approximately 50,000 clones; over 90% were detected once. The top ten clonotypes cover 18% of the sample. The sample here was CD4+ or CD8+ T cells sorted from blood, taken in a trial of the OX40 agonist ivuxolimab. These receptor sequences come from an adult with an advanced solid tumor such as melanoma, head and neck, liver or kidney cancer.

This clone showed up just a few times. The V call is TRBV29-1, the J call TRBJ1-1; D is ambiguous. From germline, CDR1 is SQVTM and CDR2 ANQGSEA. V shed 0 bases and J shed 10 bases, with 12 bases lying between them. The CDR3 length is 12 residues. For the CDR3, the DNA is TGCAGCGTTGAAGATCCCCGAACGAGAGCTTTCTTT. Its protein is CSVEDPRTRAFF.

This clone came up once. This rearrangement joins TRBV9 to TRBJ1-1; D remains unclear. Germline V gives CDR1 SGDLS, CDR2 YYNGEE. V shed 0 bases and J shed 3 bases, with 6 bases lying between them. The CDR3 contains 13 residues. CDR3 in amino acids: CASSVGGYTEAFF. The CDR3 DNA is TGTGCCAGCAGCGTAGGAGGATACACTGAAGCTTTCTTT.

The chain recombines TRBV4-1 with TRBJ1-4, with a weak D call TRBD1 (5 bases). Germline CDR1 is MGHRA and CDR2 is YSYEKL. This CDR3 spans 14 amino acids. V lost 2 bases to trimming and J lost 6 bases, with 10 bases between them. The CDR3 DNA reads TGCGCCAGCAGCCAACCCGGGGACGATGAAAAACTGTTTTTT. Translation: CASSQPGDDEKLFF.

The CDR3 DNA reads TGTGCCAGCAGCCCACCGGGGGCAGGCTATGGCTACACCTTC. This gives the protein CASSPPGAGYGYTF. The chain combines TRBV7-9 with TRBJ1-2; tentatively, D is TRBD1 (6 bases). This CDR3 has 14 residues. V lost 5 bases to trimming and J lost 4 bases, with 14 bases between them. Germline loops: CDR1 SEHNR, CDR2 FQNEAQ (reference sequence).

V usage is TRBV9 and J usage is TRBJ1-3; D perhaps matches TRBD1 (5 bases). Trimming shortened V by 0 bases and J by 3 bases, and 13 bases separated the two germline ends. The CDR3 covers 16 residues. Germline lookup yields CDR1 SGDLS and CDR2 YYNGEE. CDR3 sequence reads: CASSVDPGTLGNTIYF. CDR3 nucleotide sequence: TGTGCCAGCAGCGTAGACCCCGGGACCCTTGGAAACACCATATATTTT.

The V and J genes are TRBV19 and TRBJ1-5, with D unclear. The germline gives CDR1 LNHDA, CDR2 SQIVND (reference sequence). The V end was cut by 2 bases, the J end by 0 bases, with 17 bases between. The CDR3 is made up of 18 amino acids. CDR3 protein: CASSITDRPIYSNQPQHF. The CDR3 DNA reads as TGTGCCAGTAGTATAACGGACCGCCCAATTTATAGCAATCAGCCCCAGCATTTT.

This clone was detected once. The chain carries TRBV27 and TRBJ1-4, with a weak D call TRBD1 (5 bases). With 3 bases removed from V and 11 bases from J, the gap between germline ends came to 13 bases. The CDR3 sequence is 13 residues long. Germline CDR1 is MNHEY and CDR2 is SMNVEV (reference sequence). The CDR3 coding sequence is TGTGCCAGCAGTTTTGGGACGAGCTCGAAACTGTTTTTT. Amino acids: CASSFGTSSKLFF.

This chain connects TRBV19 to TRBJ2-7; 14 nucleotides match TRBD2. The CDR3 runs 14 residues. The germline V gene has CDR1 LNHDA and CDR2 SQIVND (reference sequence). V was pared by 5 bases and J by 4 bases, with 1 base of the junction left unmatched. DNA of the CDR3: TGTGCCAGTAGTTGGACTAGCGGGAGGTACGAGCAGTACTTC. It translates to CASSWTSGRYEQYF.

The J gene is TRBJ2-5, the V gene TRBV7-6; a possible D gene is TRBD1 (5 bases). With 0 bases removed from V and 1 base from J, the gap between germline ends came to 15 bases. CDR3 length: 17 amino acids. Germline V lookup: CDR1 SGHVS, CDR2 FNYEAQ. The CDR3 nucleotides read TGTGCCAGCAGCTTAGCCCCCAATTTGGGGCGCCAAGAGACCCAGTACTTC. The encoded protein is CASSLAPNLGRQETQYF. Full variable domain (missing parts from reference TRBV7-6 and TRBJ2-5): GAGVSQSPRYKVTKRGQDVALRCDPISGHVSLYWYRQALGQGPEFLTYFNYEAQQDKSGLPNDRFSAERPEGSISTLTIQRTEQRDSAMYRCASSLAPNLGRQETQYFGPGTRLLVL.

The chain employs TRBV15 and TRBJ2-1; 8 bases line up with TRBD1. This CDR3 has 21 amino acids. Germline V gene data show CDR1 as LNHNV and CDR2 as YYDKDF (reference sequence). The trim removed 1 base at V and 9 bases at J, leaving 26 bases unmatched. The CDR3 here is CATSRGITSGTGFREQGEQFF. The DNA for the CDR3 is TGTGCCACCAGCAGAGGCATTACCTCCGGGACAGGTTTTCGTGAACAAGGTGAGCAGTTCTTC.

The rearrangement links TRBV28 to TRBJ1-2; the match to TRBD1 covers 9 bases. The length of the CDR3 is 14 residues. From germline, CDR1 is MDHEN and CDR2 SYDVKM. The V gene end was trimmed by 6 bases and the J gene end by 5 bases; junction bases not matched to a gene: 7. The CDR3 DNA is TGTGCCAGCAGCCCCGGGACAGGGAGTTATGGCTACACCTTC. It yields the protein CASSPGTGSYGYTF.

V is TRBV7-9 and J is TRBJ1-2, with 7 bases fitting TRBD1. The V gene's germline CDR1 is SEHNR and CDR2 FQNEAQ (reference sequence). This CDR3 is built from 16 residues. V gave up 5 bases and J gave up 3 bases; unmatched junction bases: 12. Here the CDR3 reads CASSHSTGVHHYGYTF. The CDR3 region has the DNA TGTGCCAGCAGCCACTCAACAGGGGTTCATCACTATGGCTACACCTTC.

This chain uses TRBV7-9 with TRBJ2-7; D possibly matches TRBD1 or TRBD2 (7 bases each). The CDR3 sequence is 15 residues long. From germline, CDR1 is SEHNR and CDR2 FQNEAQ (reference sequence). Trimming took off 6 bases at V and 3 bases at J, with 18 bases between the two ends. CDR3 loop: CASRGGAGGVYEQYF. CDR3 bases: TGTGCCAGCAGGGGTGGCGCAGGGGGGGTCTACGAGCAGTACTTC.

This sequence joins TRBV4-3 and TRBJ1-2; D gene ambiguous. The germline V gene encodes CDR1 LGHNA and CDR2 YSLEER. The CDR3 covers 15 residues. Trimming left V 0 bases short and J 5 bases short, with 13 bases between. The CDR3 protein is CASSQDQSRGYGYTF. CDR3 bases: TGCGCCAGCAGCCAAGATCAATCCCGGGGATATGGCTACACCTTC.

The gene calls are TRBV4-2 and TRBJ2-3; D not resolved. CDR3 length equals 16 residues. Between the trimmed V and J ends, which lost 3 bases and 1 base, there was a span of 14 bases. Germline CDR1 and CDR2: LGHNA and YNFKEQ. The CDR3, as DNA: TGTGCCAGCAGCCAGCCTGAATACGGCCGCACAGATACGCAGTATTTT. The encoded protein is CASSQPEYGRTDTQYF.

The chain is built from TRBV5-4 and TRBJ2-7; 15 bases line up with TRBD2. CDR1 is SGHNT, CDR2 YYREEE, per germline (reference sequence). This CDR3 contains 20 residues. The V gene end was trimmed by 2 bases and the J gene end by 3 bases; junction bases not matched to a gene: 15. CDR3 in amino acids: CASSLRGLAGGFIPGYEQYF. The DNA of the CDR3 is TGTGCCAGCAGCTTACGGGGACTAGCGGGAGGTTTTATTCCCGGCTACGAGCAGTACTTC.

This chain's CDR3 is CASSLGTSGRNEQFF. CDR3 sequence (DNA): TGTGCCAGCAGTTTAGGGACTAGCGGGAGAAATGAGCAGTTCTTC. This sequence joins TRBV27 and TRBJ2-1; 14 nucleotides align to TRBD2. Germline CDR1 and CDR2: MNHEY and SMNVEV (reference sequence). This CDR3 spans 15 amino acids. V was pared by 2 bases and J by 7 bases, with 1 base of the junction left unmatched.

V and J are TRBV21-1 and TRBJ1-1. TRBV21-1 is tagged as a pseudogene. The CDR3 runs 16 residues. In DNA, the CDR3 is TGTGCCAGCAGCAAAGAGGGGGGGCGACTGAACACTGAAGCTTTCTTT. It translates to CASSKEGGRLNTEAFF.

This clone has only a few counts. The rearrangement links TRBV27 to TRBJ2-2; D unresolved. Germline V CDR1 and CDR2: MNHEY, SMNVEV (reference sequence). V was clipped by 3 bases and J by 6 bases, with 8 bases between them. There are 13 residues in the CDR3. The CDR3 DNA is TGTGCCAGCAGTTTTACAAGCGCCGGGGAGCTGTTTTTT. This codes for CASSFTSAGELFF.

The CDR3: CASSTEGTGVMGEKLFF. In DNA form, the CDR3 reads TGTGCCAGCAGCACGGAGGGGACAGGGGTAATGGGTGAAAAACTGTTTTTT. The chain uses TRBV7-2 and TRBJ1-4; 10 nucleotides agree with TRBD1. V shed 5 bases and J 7 bases; nucleotides not matched to a gene: 13. Looked up from germline, CDR1 is SGHTA and CDR2 is FQGNSA. The CDR3 runs to 17 residues.